The entry that follows covers one TCR beta chain sequence. The antigen is not known. The source of the sample is a study of lymphopenia after photon versus proton radiotherapy. The CDR3 runs 11 residues. Trimming shortened V by 7 bases and J by 8 bases, and 11 bases separated the two germline ends. Germline V gives CDR1 MNHNY, CDR2 SVGAGI (reference sequence). Study-wide findings and caveats: A bigger post-nadir fall in TCR diversity correlated inversely with survival time in deceased patients. Proton therapy kept repertoires fairly stable, unlike photons, which gained effector/memory cells. Authors raise, but do not show, better survival with proton therapy. Post-nadir diversity loss with photons came from oligoclonal expansion, particularly CD8+ Temra cells.

Here immunoSEQ multiplex PCR was the method, and the copy in TCRdb shows in-frame clones only, minus some. The data show 20,000 to 30,000 clones, roughly 80% seen once. The source is a woman between 70 and 85 years old with pancreatic cancer. The material was peripheral blood, obtained from a patient treated with proton-based radiotherapy. The V call is TRBV6-6, the J call TRBJ1-2, with D possibly being TRBD1 (5 bases). This CDR3 reads CASIWGDGYTF. The CDR3 nucleotides read TGTGCCAGCATTTGGGGCGACGGCTACACCTTC.